A few counts support the clone carrying this TCR beta chain. This specimen belongs to a study of human T cells and chemical hapten exposure. TCRdb independently ran MiXCR on the RACE reads; one entry per CDR3 protein. The sample lists around 130,000 distinct CDR3 sequences; about 11% were seen once. Time point defined: patch test 2, 6 weeks after DPC sensitization. Treatment given: therapeutic diphenylcyclopropenone sensitization with weekly scalp DPC. Trimming left V 1 base short and J 0 bases short, with 11 bases between. Germline V gives CDR1 LGHDT, CDR2 YNNKEL (reference sequence). The CDR3 sequence is 16 residues long.

The sample consisted of whole blood, taken in connection with sensitization to the hapten diphenylcyclopropenone (DPC). The TCR originated in a woman between 45 and 65 years old with alopecia areata. Some clones in this sample may be carry-over from other donors' samples. The rearrangement uses TRBV3-1 and TRBJ2-3; a possible D gene is TRBD2 (5 bases). The CDR3, as DNA: TGTGCCAGCAGCCAAGGGGCGGGCTCTAGCACAGATACGCAGTATTTT. Its translation: CASSQGAGSSTDTQYF.